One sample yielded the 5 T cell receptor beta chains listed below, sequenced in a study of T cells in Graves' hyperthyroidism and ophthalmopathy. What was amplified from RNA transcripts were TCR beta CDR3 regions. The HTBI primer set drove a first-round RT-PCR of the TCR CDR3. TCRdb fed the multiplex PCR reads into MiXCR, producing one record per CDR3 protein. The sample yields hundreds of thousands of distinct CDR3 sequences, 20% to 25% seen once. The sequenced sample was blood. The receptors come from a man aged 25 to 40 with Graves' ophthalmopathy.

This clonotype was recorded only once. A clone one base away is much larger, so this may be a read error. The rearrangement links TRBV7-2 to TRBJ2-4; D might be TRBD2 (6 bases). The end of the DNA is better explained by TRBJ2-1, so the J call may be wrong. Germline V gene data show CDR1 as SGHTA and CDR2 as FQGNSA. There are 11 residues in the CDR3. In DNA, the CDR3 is TGTGCCAGCAGCACTGGGGAGGTTCAGTTCTTC. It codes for CASSTGEVQFF.

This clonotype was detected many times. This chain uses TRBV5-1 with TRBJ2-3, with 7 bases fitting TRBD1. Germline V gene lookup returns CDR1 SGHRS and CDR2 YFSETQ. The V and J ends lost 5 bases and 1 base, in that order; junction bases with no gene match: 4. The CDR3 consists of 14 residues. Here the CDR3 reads CASRTQGGTDTQYF. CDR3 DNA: TGCGCCAGCAGGACCCAGGGGGGCACAGATACGCAGTATTTT.

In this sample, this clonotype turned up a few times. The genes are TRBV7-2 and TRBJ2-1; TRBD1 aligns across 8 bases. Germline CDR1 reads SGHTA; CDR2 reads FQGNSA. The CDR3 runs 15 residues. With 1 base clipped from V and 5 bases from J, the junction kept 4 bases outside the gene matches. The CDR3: CASSLDPGGDNEQFF. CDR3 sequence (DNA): TGTGCCAGCAGCTTAGATCCAGGGGGCGACAATGAGCAGTTCTTC.

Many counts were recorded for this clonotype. The CDR3 spells CASSPGLAHEQYF. For the CDR3, the DNA is TGTGCCAGCAGCCCTGGACTAGCCCACGAGCAGTACTTC. This chain joins TRBV7-2 and TRBJ2-7; 8 positions agree with TRBD2. V trimming: 5 bases; J trimming: 5 bases; junction bases outside the gene matches: 5. This CDR3 spans 13 amino acids. The germline V gene encodes CDR1 SGHTA and CDR2 FQGNSA.

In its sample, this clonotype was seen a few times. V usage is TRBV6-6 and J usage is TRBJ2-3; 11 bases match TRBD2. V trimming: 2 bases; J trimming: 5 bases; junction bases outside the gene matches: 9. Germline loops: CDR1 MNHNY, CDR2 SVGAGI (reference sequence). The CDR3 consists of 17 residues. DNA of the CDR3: TGTGCCAGCAGTTACGGTCTGACTAGCGGGAATCAAGATACGCAGTATTTT. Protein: CASSYGLTSGNQDTQYF.